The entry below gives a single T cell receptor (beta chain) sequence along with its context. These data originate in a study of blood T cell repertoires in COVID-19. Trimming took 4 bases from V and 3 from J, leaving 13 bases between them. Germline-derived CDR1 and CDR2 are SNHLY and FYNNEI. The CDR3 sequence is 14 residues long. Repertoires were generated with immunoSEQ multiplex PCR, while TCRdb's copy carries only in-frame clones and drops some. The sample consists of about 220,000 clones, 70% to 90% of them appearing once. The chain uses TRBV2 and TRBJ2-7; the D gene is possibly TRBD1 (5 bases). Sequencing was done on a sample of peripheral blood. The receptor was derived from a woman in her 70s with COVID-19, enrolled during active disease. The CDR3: CASSVWGSIYEQYF. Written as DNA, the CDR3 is TGTGCCAGCAGTGTCTGGGGCTCTATCTACGAGCAGTACTTC.